This T cell receptor beta chain originates from a study of regulatory T cells in long-lasting Graves disease. Trimming stripped 2 bases from V and 4 bases from J, with 17 bases between. Looked up from germline, CDR1 is GTSNPN and CDR2 is SVGIG (reference sequence). The CDR3 is 16 amino acids. In regard to this clonotype: The antigen is not known.

HTBI primers from iRepertoire and Arm-PCR of CDR3 regions yielded the TCR beta libraries. TCRdb reprocessed the multiplex PCR reads via MiXCR and lists one record per CDR3 protein. The table lists hundreds of thousands of distinct CDR3 sequences, about 16% of them singletons. Whole-study results and caveats: Since the sample size was small, accuracy may have been reduced.

As for time point: newly diagnosed GD, antithyroid drugs for less than 3 months. Following extraction of RNA from PBMCs, that RNA was used to make the TCR library. The sample also formed part of further work on T cells in Graves' hyperthyroidism and ophthalmopathy. That work adds: Diagnosing involved the use of clinical symptoms, serum thyroxine and TRAb, thyroid ultrasound and orbital computed tomography.

The chain combines TRBV30 with TRBJ2-2; D is ambiguous. Specimen: peripheral blood mononuclear cells (PBMCs), collected at new diagnosis, from a patient treated with antithyroid drugs. This receptor was obtained from a woman aged 25 to 45 with Graves disease. CDR3 DNA sequence: TGTGCCTGGAGTCCTTCTTTGTCTCTACGCACCGGGGAGCTGTTTTTT. This translates into CAWSPSLSLRTGELFF.